This T cell receptor beta chain stems from a study of molecular identifiers for immune sequencing clone quantification listed by TCRdb under 2018. Regarding the research as a whole: For a replicate experiment, the RNA from either around 20,000 or 99,000 naive CD8 T cells was divided into five aliquots, and four of those aliquots went on to sequencing. This methods study used CD8 T cells to benchmark TCR RNA copy counting and molecular-identifier clustering-based TCR repertoire sequencing (MIDCIRS).

Libraries were constructed by PCR. Sequenced using an Illumina HiSeq 4000. Preparation of bulk TCR libraries followed a previously described approach, with the TCR primers listed in Table S5. The Qiagen AllPrep DNA/RNA kit was used to purify total RNA. Before any analysis, reads coming from multiple sequencing runs of the same library were combined into one pool. The original methods were these. Only reads with exact TCR constant sequence were kept, trimmed to 150 nt, and grouped by their 12-nt molecular barcodes. Within each barcode group, reads were sub-clustered at a 15% Levenshtein threshold, and quality-weighted consensus sequences were built per RNA molecule. Non-functional sequences were excluded, and lower-count sequences lying one edit away from another sequence were also excluded. On the basis of fitting two negative binomial distributions, barcode sub-clusters with fewer than 20% of the maximum read count were discarded. The public reads were quality trimmed at Q25 with fastp and then assembled into clones with MiXCR by TCRdb, keeping productive beta chains. Identical CDR3 proteins give one entry, which carries the most common genes and DNA. The V and J calls, along with clone size, are taken from TCRdb and not from the paper's own processing. This sample has about 640,000 distinct CDR3 sequences in its table, and around 20% of those were observed once. Around 0.86% of the sample goes to the ten largest clones.

Naive CD8 T cell libraries were made from approximately 20,000 to 1,000,000 sorted cells using 10%, 30% or 50% of purified RNA. Naive CD8 T cells, defined as CD8+CD4-CCR7+CD45RA+, were FACS-sorted into RLT Plus buffer on a BD FACSAria II. Detection sensitivity was tested by spiking Jurkat RNA equal to roughly 9 TCR copies' worth into samples containing roughly 19,000-1,000,000 naive CD8 T cells. CD8 T cells were enriched using RosetteSep CD8+ T Cell Enrichment Cocktail and Ficoll-Paque, and the enriched cells then underwent ACK red cell lysis. Beyond this particular receptor, the publication reports: The naive libraries included spiked-in Jurkat TCR RNA (about ten copies' worth), and this RNA is not part of the donor repertoire. Highly expanded clone sizes could be underestimated because identical TCR molecules may share a barcode. Spiked-in Jurkat TCR RNA equivalent to a single cell was reported to be detectable even among approximately 900,000 naive CD8 T cells. In CMV-specific effector cells, clones with more than 20 RNA copies contained over 99% of molecules, whereas in naive cells such clones contained under 1% of molecules. Modeling estimated 2.5 to 3.5 recovered TCR RNA copies per cell, compared with about 9.8 by digital PCR, which implies about 32% capture efficiency. When barcode sub-clustering was omitted, TCR diversity was inflated by chimeric consensus sequences, with chimeras reaching as high as 47%.

Notes on this clonotype: The target of this receptor is not known. No clone much larger than this one lies a single base away; base qualities are absent.

This receptor was obtained from a human donor in good health. Some libraries in this study had Jurkat cell RNA spiked in. The source material was naive CD8+ T cells from blood, with Jurkat cell RNA spiked in. The sample's cell subset or site, from its label and the paper: FACS-sorted CD8+CD4-CCR7+CD45RA+ naive T cells.

The CDR3 here reads CASSIGTSGLTYEQYF. The DNA sequence is as follows: TGTGCCAGCAGCATCGGGACTAGCGGGCTAACCTACGAGCAGTACTTC. The chain was built from TRBV7-2 and TRBJ2-7, and TRBD2 aligns with 12 junction nucleotides. From V the trimming removes 5 bases and from J it removes 2 bases, while the gene matches leave 7 bases of the junction unaccounted for. Taken from the germline V gene, the CDR1 and CDR2 loops are SGHTA and FQGNSA. From the cysteine up to the phenylalanine, the CDR3 has a length of 16 residues. The sequence is cut down to CDR3 DNA, 48 bases in frame from base 1.